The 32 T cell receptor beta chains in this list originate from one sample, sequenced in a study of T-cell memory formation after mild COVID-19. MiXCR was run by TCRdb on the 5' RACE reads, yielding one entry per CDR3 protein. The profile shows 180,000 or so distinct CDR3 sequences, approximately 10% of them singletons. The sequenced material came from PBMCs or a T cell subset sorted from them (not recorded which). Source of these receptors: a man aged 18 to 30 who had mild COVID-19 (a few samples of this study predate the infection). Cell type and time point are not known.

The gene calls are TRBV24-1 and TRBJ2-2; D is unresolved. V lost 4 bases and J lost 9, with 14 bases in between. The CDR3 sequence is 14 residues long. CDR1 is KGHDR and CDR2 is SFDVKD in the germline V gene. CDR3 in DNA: TGTGCCACCAGTGAAACCGGGCCCCTCAGGGAGCTGTTTTTT. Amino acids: CATSETGPLRELFF.

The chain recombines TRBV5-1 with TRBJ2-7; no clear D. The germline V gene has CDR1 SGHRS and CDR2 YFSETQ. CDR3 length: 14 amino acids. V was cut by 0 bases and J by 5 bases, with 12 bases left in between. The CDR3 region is CASSLEAPSNEQYF. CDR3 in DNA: TGCGCCAGCAGCTTGGAGGCTCCTTCAAACGAGCAGTACTTC.

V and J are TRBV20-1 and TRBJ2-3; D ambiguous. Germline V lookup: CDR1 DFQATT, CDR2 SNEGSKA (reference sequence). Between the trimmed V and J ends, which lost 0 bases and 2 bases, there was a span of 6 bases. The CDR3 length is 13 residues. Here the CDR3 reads CSARDRPTDTQYF. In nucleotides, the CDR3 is TGCAGTGCTAGAGATCGTCCCACAGATACGCAGTATTTT.

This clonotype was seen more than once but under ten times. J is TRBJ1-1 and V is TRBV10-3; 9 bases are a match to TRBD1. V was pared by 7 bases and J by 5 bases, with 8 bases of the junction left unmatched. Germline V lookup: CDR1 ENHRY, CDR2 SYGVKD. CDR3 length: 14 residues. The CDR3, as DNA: TGTGCCATCACCGAGGGGACAGGGTGGACTGAAGCTTTCTTT. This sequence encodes CAITEGTGWTEAFF.

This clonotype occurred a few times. The CDR3 reads CASSGAGFAQFF. CDR3 bases: TGTGCCAGCAGCGGGGCAGGGTTCGCGCAGTTCTTC. The J gene is TRBJ2-1, the V gene TRBV6-5, with D perhaps TRBD1 or TRBD2 (5 bases each). The CDR3 has 12 amino acids. Per germline, CDR1 MNHEY and CDR2 SVGAGI. V lost 6 bases and J lost 12, with 15 bases in between.

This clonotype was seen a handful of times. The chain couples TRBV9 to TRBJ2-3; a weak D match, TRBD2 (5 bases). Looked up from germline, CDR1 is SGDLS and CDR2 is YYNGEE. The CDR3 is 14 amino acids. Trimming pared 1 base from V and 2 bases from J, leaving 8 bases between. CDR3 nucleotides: TGTGCCAGCAGCGTAACGGGGTCCACAGATACGCAGTATTTT. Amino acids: CASSVTGSTDTQYF.

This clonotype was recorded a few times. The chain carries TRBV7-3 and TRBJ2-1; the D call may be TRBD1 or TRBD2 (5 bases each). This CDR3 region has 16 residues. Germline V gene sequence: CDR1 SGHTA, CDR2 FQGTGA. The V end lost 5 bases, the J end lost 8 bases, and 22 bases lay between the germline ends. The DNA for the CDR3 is TGTGCCAGCAGCCCGCGAGGACACGGGACCCTTCATGAGCAGTTCTTC. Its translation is CASSPRGHGTLHEQFF.

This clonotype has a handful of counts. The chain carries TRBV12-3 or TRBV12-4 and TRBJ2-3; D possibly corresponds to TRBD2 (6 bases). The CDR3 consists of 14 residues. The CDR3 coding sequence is TGTGTTGATAGTTTGGGCGGGGTAGGGGATACGCAGTATTTT. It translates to CVDSLGGVGDTQYF.

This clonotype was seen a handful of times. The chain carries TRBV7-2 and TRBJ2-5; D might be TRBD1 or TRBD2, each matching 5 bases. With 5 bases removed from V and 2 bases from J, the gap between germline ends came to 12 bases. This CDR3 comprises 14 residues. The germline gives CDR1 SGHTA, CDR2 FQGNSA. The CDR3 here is CASSRGRDQETQYF. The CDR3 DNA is TGTGCCAGCAGCCGGGGACGGGATCAAGAGACCCAGTACTTC.

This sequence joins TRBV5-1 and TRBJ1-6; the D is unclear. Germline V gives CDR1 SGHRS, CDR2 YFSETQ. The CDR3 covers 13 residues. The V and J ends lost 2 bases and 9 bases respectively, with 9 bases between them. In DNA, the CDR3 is TGCGCCAGCAGCTTATTCGAGGGTTCACCCCTCCACTTT. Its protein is CASSLFEGSPLHF.

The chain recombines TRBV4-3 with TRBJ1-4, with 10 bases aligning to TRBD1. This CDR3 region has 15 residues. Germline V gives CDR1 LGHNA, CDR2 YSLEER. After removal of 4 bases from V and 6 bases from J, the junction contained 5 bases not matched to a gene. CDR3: CASSRTGTGDEKLFF. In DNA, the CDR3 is TGCGCCAGCAGCCGAACCGGGACAGGGGATGAAAAACTGTTTTTT.

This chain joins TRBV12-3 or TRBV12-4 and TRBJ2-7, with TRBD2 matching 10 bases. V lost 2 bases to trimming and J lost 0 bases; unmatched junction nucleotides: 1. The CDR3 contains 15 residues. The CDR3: CASSLRLAGSYEQYF. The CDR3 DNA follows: TGTGCCAGCAGTTTACGACTAGCGGGCTCCTACGAGCAGTACTTC.

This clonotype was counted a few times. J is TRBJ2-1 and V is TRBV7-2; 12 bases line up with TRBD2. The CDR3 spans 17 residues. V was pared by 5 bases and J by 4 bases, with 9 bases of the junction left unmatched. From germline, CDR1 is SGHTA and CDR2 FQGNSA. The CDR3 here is CASSLYGLAGIYNEQFF. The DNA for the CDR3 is TGTGCCAGCAGCCTTTATGGACTAGCGGGGATATACAATGAGCAGTTCTTC.

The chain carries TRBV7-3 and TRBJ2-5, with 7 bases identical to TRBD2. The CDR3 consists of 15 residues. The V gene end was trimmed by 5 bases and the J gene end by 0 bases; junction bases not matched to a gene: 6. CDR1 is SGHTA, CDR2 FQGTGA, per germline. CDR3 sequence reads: CASSRAGGYQETQYF. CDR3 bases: TGTGCCAGCAGCCGAGCCGGGGGGTACCAAGAGACCCAGTACTTC.

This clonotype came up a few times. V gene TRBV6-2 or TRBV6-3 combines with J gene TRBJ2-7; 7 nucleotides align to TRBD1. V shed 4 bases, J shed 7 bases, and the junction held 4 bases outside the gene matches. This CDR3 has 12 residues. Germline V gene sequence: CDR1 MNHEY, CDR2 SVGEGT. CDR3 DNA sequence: TGTGCCAGCAGTTTGGACAGGTCAGAGCAGTACGTC. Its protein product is CASSLDRSEQYV.

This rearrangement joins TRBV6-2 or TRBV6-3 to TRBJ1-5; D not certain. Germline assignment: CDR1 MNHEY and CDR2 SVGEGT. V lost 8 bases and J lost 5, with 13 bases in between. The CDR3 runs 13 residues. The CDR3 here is CASLDSAHQPQHF. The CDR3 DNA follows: TGTGCCAGCTTGGACTCGGCTCATCAGCCCCAGCATTTT.

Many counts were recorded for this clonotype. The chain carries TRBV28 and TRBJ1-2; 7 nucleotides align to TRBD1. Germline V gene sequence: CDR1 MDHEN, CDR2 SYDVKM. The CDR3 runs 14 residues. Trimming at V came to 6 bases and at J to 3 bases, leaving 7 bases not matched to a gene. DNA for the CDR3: TGTGCCAGCAGCGGGACAGAGAGGTACTATGGCTACACCTTC. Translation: CASSGTERYYGYTF.

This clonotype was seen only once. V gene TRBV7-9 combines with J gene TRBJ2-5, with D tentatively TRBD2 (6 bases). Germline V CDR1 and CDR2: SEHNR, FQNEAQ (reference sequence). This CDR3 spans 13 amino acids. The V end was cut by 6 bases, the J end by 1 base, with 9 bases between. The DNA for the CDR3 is TGTGCCAGCAGGAGGACTATCCAAGAGACCCAGTACTTC. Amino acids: CASRRTIQETQYF.

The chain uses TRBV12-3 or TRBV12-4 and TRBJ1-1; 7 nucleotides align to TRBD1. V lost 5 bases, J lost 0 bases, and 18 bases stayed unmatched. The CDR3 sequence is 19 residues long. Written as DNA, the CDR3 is TGTGCCAGCAGTCACAGGGGACATACGGTATCGGCTGTGAACACTGAAGCTTTCTTT. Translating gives CASSHRGHTVSAVNTEAFF.

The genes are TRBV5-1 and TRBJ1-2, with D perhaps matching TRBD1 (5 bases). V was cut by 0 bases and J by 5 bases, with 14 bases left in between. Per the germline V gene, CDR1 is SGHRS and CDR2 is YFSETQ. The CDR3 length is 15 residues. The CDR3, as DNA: TGCGCCAGCAGCTTGGCCCTATGGACAACGTATGGCTACACCTTC. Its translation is CASSLALWTTYGYTF. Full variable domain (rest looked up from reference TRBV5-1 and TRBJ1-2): KAGVTQTPRYLIKTRGQQVTLSCSPISGHRSVSWYQQTPGQGLQFLFEYFSETQRNKGNFPGRFSGRQFSNSRSEMNVSTLELGDSALYLCASSLALWTTYGYTFGSGTRLTVV.

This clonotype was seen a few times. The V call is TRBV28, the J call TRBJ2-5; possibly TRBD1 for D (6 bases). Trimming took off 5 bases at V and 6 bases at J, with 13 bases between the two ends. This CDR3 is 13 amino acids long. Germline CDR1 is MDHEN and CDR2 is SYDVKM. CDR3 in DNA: TGTGCCAGCAGTCCCTCGGGACATAAGACCCAGTACTTC. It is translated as CASSPSGHKTQYF. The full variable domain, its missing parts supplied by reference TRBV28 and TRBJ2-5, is DVKVTQSSRYLVKRTGEKVFLECVQDMDHENMFWYRQDPGLGLRLIYFSYDVKMKEKGDIPEGYSVSREKKERFSLILESASTNQTSMYLCASSPSGHKTQYFGPGTRLLVL.

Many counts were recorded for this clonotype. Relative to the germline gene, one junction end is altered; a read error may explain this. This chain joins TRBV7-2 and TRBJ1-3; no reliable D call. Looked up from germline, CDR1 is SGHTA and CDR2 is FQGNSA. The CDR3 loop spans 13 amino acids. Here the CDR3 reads CASSLGAGNTIYF. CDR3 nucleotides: TGTGCCAGCAGCTTAGGGGCTGGGAACACCATATATTTT.

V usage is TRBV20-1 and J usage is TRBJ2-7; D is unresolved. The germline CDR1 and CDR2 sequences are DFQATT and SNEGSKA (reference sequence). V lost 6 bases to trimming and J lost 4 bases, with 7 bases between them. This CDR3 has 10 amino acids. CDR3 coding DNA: TGCAGTGCGGAAGCTTACGAGCAGTACGTC. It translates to CSAEAYEQYV.

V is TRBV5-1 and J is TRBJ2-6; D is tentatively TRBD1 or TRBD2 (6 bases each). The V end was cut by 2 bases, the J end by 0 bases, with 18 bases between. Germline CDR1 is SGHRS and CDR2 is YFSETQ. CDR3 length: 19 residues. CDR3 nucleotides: TGCGCCAGCAGCTTAAACGACGGGGGCTCCCCCTCTGGGGCCAACGTCCTGACTTTC. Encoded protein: CASSLNDGGSPSGANVLTF.

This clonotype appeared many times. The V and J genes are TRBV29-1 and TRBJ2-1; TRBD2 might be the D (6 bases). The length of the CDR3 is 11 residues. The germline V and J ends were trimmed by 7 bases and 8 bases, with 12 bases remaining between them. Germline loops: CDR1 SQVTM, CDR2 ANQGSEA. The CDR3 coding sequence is TGCAGCGGGGCGGGGCTCGATGAGCAGTTCTTC. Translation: CSGAGLDEQFF.

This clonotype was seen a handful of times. The CDR3 protein is CASSLRTGLNEKLFF. In nucleotides, the CDR3 is TGCGCCAGCAGCCTCCGGACAGGATTAAATGAAAAACTGTTTTTT. This chain connects TRBV5-1 to TRBJ1-4; 7 nucleotides align to TRBD1. Per germline, CDR1 SGHRS and CDR2 YFSETQ. There are 15 residues in the CDR3. V was clipped by 4 bases and J by 5 bases; unmatched bases: 8.

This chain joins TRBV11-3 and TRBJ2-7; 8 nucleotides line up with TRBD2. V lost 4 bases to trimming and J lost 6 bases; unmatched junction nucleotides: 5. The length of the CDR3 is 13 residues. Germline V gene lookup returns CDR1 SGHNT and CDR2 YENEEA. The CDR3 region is CASSYREGSEQYF. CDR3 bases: TGTGCCAGCAGCTATCGGGAGGGTTCCGAGCAGTACTTC. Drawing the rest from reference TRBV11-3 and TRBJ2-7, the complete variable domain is EAGVVQSPRYKIIEKKQPVAFWCNPISGHNTLYWYLQNLGQGPELLIRYENEEAVDDSQLPKDRFSAERLKGVDSTLKIQPAELGDSAVYLCASSYREGSEQYFGPGTRLTVT.

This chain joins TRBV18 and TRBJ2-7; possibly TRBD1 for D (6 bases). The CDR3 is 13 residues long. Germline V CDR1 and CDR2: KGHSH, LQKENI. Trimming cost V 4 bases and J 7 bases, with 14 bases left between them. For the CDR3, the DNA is TGTGCCAGCTCACTGGGGGCCATGGGGGAGCAGTACGTC. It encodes CASSLGAMGEQYV.

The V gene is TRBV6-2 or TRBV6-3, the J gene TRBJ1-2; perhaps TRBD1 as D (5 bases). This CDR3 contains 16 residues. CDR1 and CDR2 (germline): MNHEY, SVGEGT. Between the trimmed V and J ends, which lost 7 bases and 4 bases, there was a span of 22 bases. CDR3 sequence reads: CASISAPGLSSYGYTF. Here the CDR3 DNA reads TGTGCCAGCATTTCTGCACCGGGGCTAAGCTCCTATGGCTACACCTTC.

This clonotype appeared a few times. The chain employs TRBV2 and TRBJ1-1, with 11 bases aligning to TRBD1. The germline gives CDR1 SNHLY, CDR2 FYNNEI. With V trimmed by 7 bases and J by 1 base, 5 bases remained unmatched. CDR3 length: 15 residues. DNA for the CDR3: TGTGCCAGCACGGACAGGGGGCTCACGAACACTGAAGCTTTCTTT. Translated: CASTDRGLTNTEAFF. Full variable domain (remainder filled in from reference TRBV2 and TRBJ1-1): EPEVTQTPSHQVTQMGQEVILRCVPISNHLYFYWYRQILGQKVEFLVSFYNNEISEKSEIFDDQFSVERPDGSNFTLKIRSTKLEDSAMYFCASTDRGLTNTEAFFGQGTRLTVV.

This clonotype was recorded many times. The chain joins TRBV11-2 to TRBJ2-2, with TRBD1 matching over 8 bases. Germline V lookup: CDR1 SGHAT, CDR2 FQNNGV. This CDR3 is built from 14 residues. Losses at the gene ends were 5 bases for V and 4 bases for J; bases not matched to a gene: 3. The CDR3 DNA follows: TGTGCCAGCAGCACGGGACAGGCCACCGGGGAGCTGTTTTTT. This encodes CASSTGQATGELFF.

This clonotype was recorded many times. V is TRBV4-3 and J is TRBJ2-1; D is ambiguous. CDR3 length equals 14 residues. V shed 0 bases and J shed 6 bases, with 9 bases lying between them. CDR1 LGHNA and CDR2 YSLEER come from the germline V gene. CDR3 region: CASSQEIRINEQFF. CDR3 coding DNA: TGCGCCAGCAGCCAAGAGATTAGGATCAATGAGCAGTTCTTC.